Only one count was recorded for the clone carrying this T cell receptor beta chain. The authors' processing: Amplification from reference gene primers served as the basis for estimated nucleated cell counts. Assay used: immunoSEQ multiplex PCR; TCRdb lists only in-frame clones, some missing. The V and J calls and clone size come from that table; D and trimming were worked out from the DNA. The sample has nearly 90,000 clones, approximately 79% seen once. The CDR3 has 16 amino acids. Trimming removed 2 bases from V and 1 base from J; junction bases left unmatched: 4. Per the germline V gene, CDR1 is LGHNA and CDR2 is YNFKEQ. The data belong to a study of blood T cell repertoires in COVID-19. As for the study in general: Acute-phase and convalescent COVID-19 samples originated in the United States, Italy and Spain. T cells, B-cell-depleted T cells, or PBMCs supplied cDNA or gDNA.

The V call is TRBV4-2, the J call TRBJ2-1; 8 bases align to TRBD2. The TCR was taken from a woman of 80 years or more with acute or convalescent COVID-19. The specimen sequenced was peripheral blood. The CDR3 protein is CASSQLSGGSYNEQFF. Written as DNA, the CDR3 is TGTGCCAGCAGCCAACTGTCGGGGGGGTCCTACAATGAGCAGTTCTTC.